This is a list of T cell receptor beta chains from one sample in a study of blood T cells in healthy people across ages. A single record per CDR3 protein comes from TCRdb applying MiXCR to the 5' RACE reads. The sample contains about 1.4 million distinct CDR3 sequences, roughly 64% of which appear only once. The source material was blood. These receptors all come from a man aged 18-30 years in good health. The CDR3 runs from the conserved cysteine through the conserved F or W. Each record gives: clone size, V gene, J gene, D gene, CDR3 DNA, CDR3 protein. The D gene is left open where the match is weak. Rows give clone size only sometimes, using once, few, many, or a class for an expanded clone.

size: few; V: TRBV29-1; J: TRBJ1-1; D: -; DNA: TGCAGCGTTGAAGTCCTGAAAACGGAGAACACTGAAGCTTTCTTT; CDR3: CSVEVLKTENTEAFF
size: -; V: TRBV4-2; J: TRBJ1-6; D: -; DNA: TGTGCCAGCACCCCCAGTAACAGATATAATTCACCCCTCCACTTT; CDR3: CASTPSNRYNSPLHF
size: -; V: TRBV4-2; J: TRBJ2-7; D: -; DNA: TGTGCCAGCAGCCAAGAATTAGGGGGCTACGAGCAGTACTTC; CDR3: CASSQELGGYEQYF
size: -; V: TRBV6-2/TRBV6-3; J: TRBJ2-3; D: TRBD2; DNA: TGTGCCAGCACCCGGGGGGGTAGCACAGATACGCAGTATTTT; CDR3: CASTRGGSTDTQYF
size: -; V: TRBV20-1; J: TRBJ2-3; D: -; DNA: TGCAGTGCTAGAAGAACCGGGGTTACAGATACGCAGTATTTT; CDR3: CSARRTGVTDTQYF
size: few; V: TRBV29-1; J: TRBJ2-4; D: -; DNA: TGCAGCGTTGAAGTCCTGGGAAACATTCAGTACTTC; CDR3: CSVEVLGNIQYF
size: few; V: TRBV12-3/TRBV12-4; J: TRBJ2-3; D: -; DNA: TGTGCCAGCAAAGTTGGCACAGATACGCAGTATTTT; CDR3: CASKVGTDTQYF
size: -; V: TRBV25-1; J: TRBJ2-1; D: -; DNA: TGTGCCAGCAGTGTATTGAGGCCGGGGCCCAATGAGCAGTTCTTC; CDR3: CASSVLRPGPNEQFF
size: once; V: TRBV2; J: TRBJ2-3; D: -; DNA: TGTGCCTGCGGGCCGACAGTGCCAGCCGATACGCAGTATTTT; CDR3: CACGPTVPADTQYF
size: -; V: TRBV7-2; J: TRBJ2-4; D: -; DNA: TGTGCCAGCAGCTTAGCGGGGGGGCGGCAGTACTTC; CDR3: CASSLAGGRQYF
size: once; V: TRBV5-1; J: TRBJ1-4; D: -; DNA: TGCGCCAGCAGCTTGGAGGGTGGCCAGGAGTGGGAAAAACTGTTTTTT; CDR3: CASSLEGGQEWEKLFF
size: -; V: TRBV27; J: TRBJ1-1; D: TRBD1; DNA: TGTGCCAGCAGGCGGGGACAGAAGAACACTGAAGCTTTCTTT; CDR3: CASRRGQKNTEAFF
size: few; V: TRBV15; J: TRBJ2-3; D: -; DNA: TGTGCCACCAGCAGAGATGTTGCGGGGAGGTGGACCGCTACTAGCACAGATACGCAGTATTTT; CDR3: CATSRDVAGRWTATSTDTQYF
size: -; V: TRBV12-3/TRBV12-4; J: TRBJ2-5; D: -; DNA: -; CDR3: CANPYRCEQYF
size: -; V: TRBV4-1; J: TRBJ2-1; D: TRBD2; DNA: TGCGCCAGCAGCCAACTCAGCGGGAGCCCCTACAATGAGCAGTTCTTC; CDR3: CASSQLSGSPYNEQFF
size: -; V: TRBV27; J: TRBJ2-7; D: -; DNA: TGTGCCAGCAGTCTGACAGGTCGGATGTCGTACGAGCAGTACTTC; CDR3: CASSLTGRMSYEQYF
size: -; V: TRBV27; J: TRBJ2-7; D: -; DNA: TGTGCCAGCAGTTTAATCGGGCCCAACTACAATGAGCAGTACTTC; CDR3: CASSLIGPNYNEQYF
size: few; V: TRBV6-5; J: TRBJ1-2; D: TRBD1; DNA: TGTGCCAGCAGCCGGGACAGGGAAAGCTACACCTTC; CDR3: CASSRDRESYTF
size: -; V: TRBV6-6; J: TRBJ1-2; D: -; DNA: TGTGCCAGCAGTTATAATTGGACAGTCCATGGCTACACCTTC; CDR3: CASSYNWTVHGYTF
size: -; V: TRBV9; J: TRBJ1-2; D: TRBD1; DNA: TGTGCCAGCAGCGTAGCAAGGACAGGGAGAGACTATGGCTACACCTTC; CDR3: CASSVARTGRDYGYTF
size: -; V: TRBV5-1; J: TRBJ1-4; D: TRBD1; DNA: TGCGCCAGCAGCCGGGACGGGACAGGGGTCGAAAAACTGTTTTTT; CDR3: CASSRDGTGVEKLFF
size: -; V: TRBV7-9; J: TRBJ1-6; D: -; DNA: TGTGCCAGCAGCGACCAAAGGGGCGGCAGCAATCTCTCACCCCTCCACTTT; CDR3: CASSDQRGGSNLSPLHF
size: once; V: TRBV12-3/TRBV12-4; J: TRBJ2-5; D: -; DNA: TGTGCCGGCAGTTTTAGGGAGACCCAGTACTTC; CDR3: CAGSFRETQYF
size: few; V: TRBV7-2; J: TRBJ2-7; D: TRBD2; DNA: TGTGCCAGCAGCAACGGACTAGTCTACGAGCAGTACTTC; CDR3: CASSNGLVYEQYF
size: -; V: TRBV6-1; J: TRBJ1-2; D: -; DNA: TGTGCCAGCAGTGATGGGGGAACTTATGGCTACACCTTC; CDR3: CASSDGGTYGYTF
size: few; V: TRBV2; J: TRBJ2-7; D: TRBD1; DNA: TGTGCCAGCAGTGGGCCCGGGACAGGGGTCCACGAGCAGTACTTC; CDR3: CASSGPGTGVHEQYF
size: -; V: TRBV6-1; J: TRBJ2-1; D: TRBD2; DNA: TGTGCCAGCAGTGAAGGGAGACTAGCCAACAATGAGCAGTTCTTC; CDR3: CASSEGRLANNEQFF
size: -; V: TRBV20-1; J: TRBJ2-1; D: TRBD2; DNA: TGCAGTGCTAGAGATACGACTAGCGGTGTACTCAATGAGCAGTTCTTC; CDR3: CSARDTTSGVLNEQFF
size: -; V: TRBV6-1; J: TRBJ1-5; D: -; DNA: TGTGCCAGCAGTGAAGAGGCAGGGGCGGTGAGTCAGCCCCAGCATTTT; CDR3: CASSEEAGAVSQPQHF
size: -; V: TRBV18; J: TRBJ2-5; D: -; DNA: TGTGCCAGCTCATCCCACCCTTACCAAGAGACCCAGTACTTC; CDR3: CASSSHPYQETQYF
size: -; V: TRBV3-1; J: TRBJ1-4; D: -; DNA: TGTGCCAGCAGCCAAGGGTCTCCGTCTGGTGAAAAACTGTTTTTT; CDR3: CASSQGSPSGEKLFF
size: -; V: TRBV29-1; J: TRBJ1-1; D: -; DNA: TGCAGCGTTTTTTCCGGGAGTCACACTGAAGCTTTCTTT; CDR3: CSVFSGSHTEAFF
size: -; V: TRBV6-5; J: TRBJ1-5; D: TRBD1; DNA: TGTGCCAGCAGAGATGACAGGGATCAGCCCCAGCATTTT; CDR3: CASRDDRDQPQHF
size: -; V: TRBV20-1; J: TRBJ2-3; D: TRBD2; DNA: TGCAGTGCTGCCGGACTAGCGGGGGGGCGATACACAGATACGCAGTATTTT; CDR3: CSAAGLAGGRYTDTQYF
size: -; V: TRBV5-1; J: TRBJ2-5; D: TRBD1; DNA: TGCGCCAGCAGCTTGGTTACAGGGGAGACAGAGACCCAGTACTTC; CDR3: CASSLVTGETETQYF
size: -; V: TRBV5-4; J: TRBJ2-1; D: -; DNA: TGTGCCAGCAGCCCCATAAGCGGGTACAATGAGCAGTTCTTC; CDR3: CASSPISGYNEQFF
size: once; V: TRBV24-1; J: TRBJ2-3; D: TRBD1; DNA: TGTGCCACCAGTGACCTTGGGACAGGGGAGAGAGATACGCAGTATTTT; CDR3: CATSDLGTGERDTQYF
size: -; V: TRBV3-1; J: TRBJ2-4; D: -; DNA: TGTGCCAGCAGCCAAGATGAGACAGTCGGGCAGTACTTC; CDR3: CASSQDETVGQYF
size: few; V: TRBV10-3; J: TRBJ2-4; D: TRBD1; DNA: TGTGCCATCAGTGACCGACAGGGTACAAACACTCAGTACTTC; CDR3: CAISDRQGTNTQYF
size: -; V: TRBV29-1; J: TRBJ2-6; D: -; DNA: TGCAGCGTTGTTGCGCGGGCTGGGGCCAACGTCCTGACTTTC; CDR3: CSVVARAGANVLTF
size: -; V: TRBV27; J: TRBJ1-1; D: -; DNA: TGTGCCAGCAGTCCAGGCGTAGCCGGCGCTGAAGCTTTCTTT; CDR3: CASSPGVAGAEAFF
size: -; V: TRBV10-3; J: TRBJ2-7; D: TRBD2; DNA: TGTGCCATCAGCCCTGGGGAACTAGCGGGACGCGGCCACGAGCAGTACTTC; CDR3: CAISPGELAGRGHEQYF
size: once; V: TRBV12-3/TRBV12-4; J: TRBJ1-5; D: -; DNA: TGTGCCAGCAGTCCCGTTGGTGGTAACAATCAGCCCCAGCATTTT; CDR3: CASSPVGGNNQPQHF
size: -; V: TRBV7-9; J: TRBJ1-6; D: -; DNA: TGTGCCAGCAGCTCCCCTAGAGCACCCCTCCACTTT; CDR3: CASSSPRAPLHF
size: -; V: TRBV20-1; J: TRBJ2-1; D: TRBD2; DNA: TGCAGTGCTAGAGAGGGCGGGAGCTACTATGAGCAGTTCTTC; CDR3: CSAREGGSYYEQFF
size: -; V: TRBV3-1; J: TRBJ2-1; D: -; DNA: TGTGCCAGCAGCCACTTCGGACAGAACCAGTTCTTC; CDR3: CASSHFGQNQFF
size: -; V: TRBV27; J: TRBJ1-5; D: TRBD1; DNA: TGTGCCAGCAGTCACGGACAGGGTAGGAGCAATCAGCCCCAGCATTTT; CDR3: CASSHGQGRSNQPQHF
size: few; V: TRBV29-1; J: TRBJ1-2; D: TRBD1; DNA: TGCAGCGCTGAAGGGACAGGGGTTTCGTTTGACTACACCTTC; CDR3: CSAEGTGVSFDYTF
size: -; V: TRBV7-9; J: TRBJ1-2; D: TRBD1; DNA: TGTGCCAGCAGCTTAGGGGGGACAGCGGAAACTAACTATGGCTACACCTTC; CDR3: CASSLGGTAETNYGYTF
size: many; V: TRBV20-1; J: TRBJ1-1; D: TRBD1; DNA: TGCAGTGCGTGGACAGGAAACACTGAAGCTTTCTTT; CDR3: CSAWTGNTEAFF
size: -; V: TRBV6-2/TRBV6-3; J: TRBJ1-4; D: TRBD1; DNA: TGTGCCAGCACGGGGACAGATAATGAAAAACTGTTTTTT; CDR3: CASTGTDNEKLFF
size: few; V: TRBV12-3/TRBV12-4; J: TRBJ1-1; D: TRBD1; DNA: TGTGCCAGCAGTGCCGGGACAGCAAACACTGAAGCTTTCTTT; CDR3: CASSAGTANTEAFF
size: -; V: TRBV20-1; J: TRBJ2-1; D: TRBD2; DNA: TGCAGTGCTGATACCGGGACTAGCGGGAGTTTCGCCTACAATGAGCAGTTCTTC; CDR3: CSADTGTSGSFAYNEQFF